This TCR beta chain is drawn from a study of TIL therapy for anti-PD-1-resistant metastatic lung cancer. Study information: Median patient age was approximately 58, ranging about 38-75 years. Tumors carried a median about 1.6 non-synonymous mutations per megabase.

As concerns this clone: Antigen specificity is unknown.

Study-level results: Many TIL product clones were absent from baseline tumor, suggesting clonal contraction.

The CDR3 totals 15 residues. CDR1 SGHRS and CDR2 YFSETQ come from the germline V gene. V shed 2 bases and J 8 bases; nucleotides not matched to a gene: 8. Described time point: pre-treatment sample, taken before nivolumab and TIL therapy. The tumor samples were excised metastases, mostly pleural nodules or supraclavicular lymph nodes. The immunoSEQ assay was v3. Assay: immunoSEQ multiplex PCR; the TCRdb copy retains only in-frame clones and omits some. The table includes more than 20,000 clones, roughly 69% detected once. The sequencing used tumor tissue, collected at baseline. The V call is TRBV5-1, the J call TRBJ2-1, with 9 positions matching TRBD2. The clonotype was recovered from a woman aged 30 to 85 with non-small cell lung cancer. CDR3 in amino acids: CASSFSSGSSYEQFF. CDR3 nucleotides: TGCGCCAGCAGCTTTAGTAGCGGGAGCTCCTATGAGCAGTTCTTC.